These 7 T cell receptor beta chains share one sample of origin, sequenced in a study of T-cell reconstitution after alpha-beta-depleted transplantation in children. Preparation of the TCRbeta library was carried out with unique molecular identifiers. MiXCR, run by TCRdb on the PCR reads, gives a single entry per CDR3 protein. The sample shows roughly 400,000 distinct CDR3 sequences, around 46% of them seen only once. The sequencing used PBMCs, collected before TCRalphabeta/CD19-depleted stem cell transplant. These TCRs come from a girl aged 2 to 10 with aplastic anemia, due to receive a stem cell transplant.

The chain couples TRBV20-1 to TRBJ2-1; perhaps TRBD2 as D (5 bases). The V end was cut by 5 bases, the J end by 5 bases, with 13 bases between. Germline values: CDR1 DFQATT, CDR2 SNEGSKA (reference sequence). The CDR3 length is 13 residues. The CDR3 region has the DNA TGCAGTGCTCCCCCAGCGGCGGACAATGAGCAGTTCTTC. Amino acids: CSAPPAADNEQFF.

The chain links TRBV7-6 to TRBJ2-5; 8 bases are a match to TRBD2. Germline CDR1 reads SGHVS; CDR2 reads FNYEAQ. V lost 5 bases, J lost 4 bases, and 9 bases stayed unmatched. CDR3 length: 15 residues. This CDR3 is CASSPDGLASETQYF. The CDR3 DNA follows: TGTGCCAGCAGCCCAGATGGACTAGCTTCAGAGACCCAGTACTTC.

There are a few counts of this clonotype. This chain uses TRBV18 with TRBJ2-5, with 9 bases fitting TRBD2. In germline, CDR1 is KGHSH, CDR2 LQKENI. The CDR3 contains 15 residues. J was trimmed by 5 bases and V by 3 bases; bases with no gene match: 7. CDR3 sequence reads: CASSPLAGAPETQYF. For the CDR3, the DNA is TGTGCCAGCTCACCCTTAGCGGGAGCTCCCGAGACCCAGTACTTC.

CDR3 nucleotides: TGTGCCAGCAGCCCACATACTCTAGCGGTCGACACAGATACGCAGTATTTT. Protein product: CASSPHTLAVDTDTQYF. The chain couples TRBV7-8 to TRBJ2-3; 7 nucleotides agree with TRBD2. The length of the CDR3 is 17 residues. In germline, CDR1 is SGHVS, CDR2 FQNEAQ. The V and J ends lost 5 bases and 2 bases, in that order; junction bases with no gene match: 13.

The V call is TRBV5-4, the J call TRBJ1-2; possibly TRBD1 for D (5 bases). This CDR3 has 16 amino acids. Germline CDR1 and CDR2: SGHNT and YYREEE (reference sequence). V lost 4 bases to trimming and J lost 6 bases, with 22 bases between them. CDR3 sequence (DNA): TGTGCCAGCAGCCCTCCTGGGACGCCTAGACAAGATGGCTACACCTTC. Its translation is CASSPPGTPRQDGYTF. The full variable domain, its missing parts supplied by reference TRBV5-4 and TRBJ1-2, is ETGVTQSPTHLIKTRGQQVTLRCSSQSGHNTVSWYQQALGQGPQFIFQYYREEENGRGNFPPRFSGLQFPNYSSELNVNALELDDSALYLCASSPPGTPRQDGYTFGSGTRLTVV.

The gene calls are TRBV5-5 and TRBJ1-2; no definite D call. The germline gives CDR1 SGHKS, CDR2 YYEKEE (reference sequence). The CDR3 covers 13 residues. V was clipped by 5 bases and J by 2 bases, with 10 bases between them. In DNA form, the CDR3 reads TGTGCCAGCAGGCCCGACATGAACTATGGCTACACCTTC. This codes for CASRPDMNYGYTF.

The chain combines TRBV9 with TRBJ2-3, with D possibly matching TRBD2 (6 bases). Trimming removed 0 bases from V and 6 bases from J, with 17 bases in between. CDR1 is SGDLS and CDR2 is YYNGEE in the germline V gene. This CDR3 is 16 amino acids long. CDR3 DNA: TGTGCCAGCAGCGTAGATCCCAGCGGGTTGGGGGATACGCAGTATTTT. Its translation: CASSVDPSGLGDTQYF.